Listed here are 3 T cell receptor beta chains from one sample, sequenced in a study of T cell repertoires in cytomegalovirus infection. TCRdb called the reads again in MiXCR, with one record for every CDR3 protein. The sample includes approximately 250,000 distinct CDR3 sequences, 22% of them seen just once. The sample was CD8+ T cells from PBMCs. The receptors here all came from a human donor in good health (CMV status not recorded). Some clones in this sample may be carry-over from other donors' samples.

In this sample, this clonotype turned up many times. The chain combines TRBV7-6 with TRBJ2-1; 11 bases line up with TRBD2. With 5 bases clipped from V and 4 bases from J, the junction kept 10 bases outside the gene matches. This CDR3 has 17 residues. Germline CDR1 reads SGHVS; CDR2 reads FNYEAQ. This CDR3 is CASSLLGLAGGYNEQFF. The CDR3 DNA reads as TGTGCCAGCAGCCTCCTTGGGCTAGCGGGGGGTTACAATGAGCAGTTCTTC.

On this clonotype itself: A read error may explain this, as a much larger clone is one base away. The CDR3 spells CASSSGQGARLDEQCF. In DNA, the CDR3 is TGTGCCAGCAGCAGTGGACAGGGGGCGCGTTTGGATGAGCAGTGCTTC. This sequence joins TRBV7-6 and TRBJ2-1, with 11 bases aligning to TRBD1. CDR1 SGHVS and CDR2 FNYEAQ come from the germline V gene. The CDR3 runs to 16 residues. The complete variable domain, with remaining parts taken from reference TRBV7-6 and TRBJ2-1, reads GAGVSQSPRYKVTKRGQDVALRCDPISGHVSLYWYRQALGQGPEFLTYFNYEAQQDKSGLPNDRFSAERPEGSISTLTIQRTEQRDSAMYRCASSSGQGARLDEQCFGPGTRLTVL.

The chain's CDR3 is CASMKGSGYSYNEQFF. CDR3 DNA sequence: TGTGCCAGCATGAAAGGGAGCGGATACTCCTACAATGAGCAGTTCTTC. The chain joins TRBV9 to TRBJ2-1; the D gene is possibly TRBD2 (5 bases). CDR3 length: 16 amino acids. Trimming took off 6 bases at V and 0 bases at J, with 16 bases between the two ends. The germline CDR1 and CDR2 sequences are SGDLS and YYNGEE.